This TCR beta chain was captured by sequencing in a study of OX40 agonist ivuxolimab in advanced cancers. Across the whole study: Patients were dosed with the agonistic anti-OX40 (CD134) antibody ivuxolimab.

Germline assignment: CDR1 MDHEN and CDR2 SYDVKM. The CDR3 consists of 15 residues. V lost 4 bases to trimming and J lost 0 bases; unmatched junction nucleotides: 5. Measured with immunoSEQ multiplex PCR; TCRdb has only the in-frame clones, and not every one. Of tens of thousands of clones in the sample, 90% to 95% were seen once. The chain carries TRBV28 and TRBJ2-7, with TRBD2 identical over 8 bases. This material consisted of CD4+ or CD8+ T cells sorted from blood, taken in a trial of the OX40 agonist ivuxolimab. The TCR sequence derives from an adult with an advanced solid tumor such as melanoma, head and neck, liver or kidney cancer. CDR3 in DNA: TGTGCCAGCAGTTCCGGGGGGGATTTCTCCTACGAGCAGTACTTC. Its translation: CASSSGGDFSYEQYF.